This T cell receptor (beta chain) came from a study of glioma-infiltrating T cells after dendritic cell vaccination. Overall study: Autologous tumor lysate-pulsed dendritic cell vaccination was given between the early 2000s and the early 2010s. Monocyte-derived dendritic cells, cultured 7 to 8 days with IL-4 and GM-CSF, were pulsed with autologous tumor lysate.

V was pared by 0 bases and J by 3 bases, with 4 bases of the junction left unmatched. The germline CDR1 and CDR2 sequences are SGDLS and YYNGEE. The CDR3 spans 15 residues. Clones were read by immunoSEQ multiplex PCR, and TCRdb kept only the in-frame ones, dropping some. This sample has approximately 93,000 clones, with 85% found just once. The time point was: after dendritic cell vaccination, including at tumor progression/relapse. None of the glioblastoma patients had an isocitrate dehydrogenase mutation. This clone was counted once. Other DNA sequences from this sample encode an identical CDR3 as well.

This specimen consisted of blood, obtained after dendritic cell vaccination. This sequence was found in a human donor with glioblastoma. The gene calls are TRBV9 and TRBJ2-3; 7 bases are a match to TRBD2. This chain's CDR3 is CASSVAGGGTDTQYF. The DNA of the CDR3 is TGTGCCAGCAGCGTAGCGGGAGGAGGTACAGATACGCAGTATTTT.